This T cell receptor (beta chain) was found in a study of human T cells and chemical hapten exposure. To note about this clonotype: The antigen is undetermined.

Study-wide results and limits: Significantly more large CDR3 similarity clusters arose among expanded TCRs than among controls.

The V gene lost 5 bases and the J gene lost 8 bases, with 21 bases spanning the gap. Germline V gives CDR1 LGHNA, CDR2 YNFKEQ. The CDR3 contains 15 residues. Time point given: pre-sensitization, week 0. Treatment of the sample: therapeutic diphenylcyclopropenone sensitization with weekly scalp DPC. Alopecia patients between 18 and 70 years old and suitable for DPC were used as donors. MiXCR was run by TCRdb on the RACE reads, yielding one entry per CDR3 protein. The profile covers about 380,000 distinct CDR3 sequences, with roughly 5% appearing a single time and just over 2.5% taken by the ten largest.

The sample consisted of whole blood, taken in connection with sensitization to the hapten diphenylcyclopropenone (DPC). The V call is TRBV4-2, the J call TRBJ1-1; possibly TRBD1 for D (5 bases). The clonotype comes from a woman aged 50 to 60 with alopecia areata. Some clones in this sample may be carry-over from other donors' samples. The CDR3 region is CASSSHGAGPEEAFF. DNA of the CDR3: TGTGCCAGCAGCTCACATGGGGCAGGCCCCGAGGAAGCTTTCTTT.